These 28 T cell receptor beta chains originate from one sample sequenced in a study of CD8 T cells in ankylosing spondylitis. One entry per CDR3 protein results from TCRdb running MiXCR on the 5' RACE reads. The sample lists about 340,000 distinct CDR3 sequences; about 15% were seen once. Sequenced sample: blood, either unsorted or a sorted T cell fraction (not recorded which). The receptors were sampled from a male donor with ankylosing spondylitis or in good health (not recorded which).

The CDR3 spells CASRQTGDAGEQYF. CDR3 sequence (DNA): TGTGCCAGCAGGCAAACAGGGGATGCGGGGGAGCAGTACTTC. The rearrangement links TRBV25-1 to TRBJ2-7; possible D gene TRBD1, 7 bases. Trimming removed 6 bases from V and 7 bases from J, with 19 bases in between. The CDR3 covers 14 residues. Per germline, CDR1 MGHDK and CDR2 SYGVNS.

The rearrangement uses TRBV7-2 and TRBJ2-3; possible D gene TRBD2, 5 bases. Trimming shortened V by 1 base and J by 7 bases, and 18 bases separated the two germline ends. This CDR3 comprises 16 residues. From germline, CDR1 is SGHTA and CDR2 FQGNSA. The CDR3 DNA follows: TGTGCCAGCAGCTTAGGAGCAGCGGAACGATCATATACGCAGTATTTT. Residues: CASSLGAAERSYTQYF.

This clonotype has ten or more counts. CDR3 nucleotides: TGTGCCAGCAGTTACTCGACGGGAGGATACTTAGAGCAGTACTTC. Protein product: CASSYSTGGYLEQYF. The chain links TRBV6-5 to TRBJ2-7; 7 bases line up with TRBD2. CDR1 is MNHEY and CDR2 is SVGAGI in the germline V gene. The CDR3 runs 15 residues. V lost 0 bases and J lost 7; bases outside the gene matches: 9.

This clonotype showed up just a few times. This chain uses TRBV6-6 with TRBJ1-2, with 7 nucleotides matching TRBD1. This CDR3 contains 11 residues. CDR1 is MNHNY and CDR2 is SVGAGI in the germline V gene (reference sequence). The trim removed 5 bases at V and 13 bases at J, leaving 7 bases unmatched. In nucleotides, the CDR3 is TGTGCCAGCAGTCCCCTGGGACAGCTCACCTTC. It translates to CASSPLGQLTF.

A few counts support this clonotype. This chain uses TRBV5-1 with TRBJ1-2; no definite D call. Per the germline V gene, CDR1 is SGHRS and CDR2 is YFSETQ. The V end lost 4 bases, the J end lost 0 bases, and 7 bases lay between the germline ends. The CDR3 runs 13 residues. The CDR3, as DNA: TGCGCCAGCAGCGAGCCTCCTAACTATGGCTACACCTTC. Translated: CASSEPPNYGYTF.

The chain joins TRBV27 to TRBJ2-5, with 8 bases fitting TRBD2. Germline V gene lookup returns CDR1 MNHEY and CDR2 SMNVEV (reference sequence). This CDR3 is built from 14 residues. The trim removed 6 bases at V and 5 bases at J, leaving 8 bases unmatched. The CDR3 region is CASRQREFMETQYF. The CDR3 DNA sequence: TGTGCCAGCAGACAGCGGGAGTTCATGGAGACCCAGTACTTC.

This rearrangement joins TRBV19 to TRBJ2-7; 7 positions match TRBD1. The CDR3 is 15 amino acids. Germline CDR1 is LNHDA and CDR2 is SQIVND (reference sequence). V was clipped by 2 bases and J by 7 bases; unmatched bases: 11. The CDR3 bases are TGTGCCAGTAGTATATCGACAGGGATGGCGAAAGAGCAGTACTTC. Its translation is CASSISTGMAKEQYF.

This clonotype has a handful of counts. This chain uses TRBV5-1 with TRBJ1-1; the D gene is possibly TRBD1 (6 bases). Per germline, CDR1 SGHRS and CDR2 YFSETQ. Trimming removed 4 bases at V and 6 bases at J, with 13 bases between. The CDR3 loop spans 13 amino acids. CDR3 DNA: TGCGCCAGCAGCCGGGACAATGGGGCTGAAGCTTTCTTT. Its translation: CASSRDNGAEAFF.

There are many counts of this clonotype. This rearrangement joins TRBV5-1 to TRBJ2-1; possible D gene TRBD2, 6 bases. The CDR3 spans 13 residues. The V end was cut by 4 bases, the J end by 7 bases, with 12 bases between. From germline, CDR1 is SGHRS and CDR2 YFSETQ. CDR3 sequence: CASSPREWNEQFF. The CDR3 DNA reads as TGCGCCAGCAGCCCTCGGGAGTGGAATGAGCAGTTCTTC.

The gene calls are TRBV4-1 and TRBJ2-4; D remains unclear. The CDR3 is 16 residues long. V was clipped by 3 bases and J by 6 bases, with 18 bases between them. Germline CDR1 is MGHRA and CDR2 is YSYEKL. The CDR3, as DNA: TGCGCCAGCAGCCATGGTTTCGGTAGTTCCGGAAACATTCAGTACTTC. Encoded protein: CASSHGFGSSGNIQYF.

This clonotype has a handful of counts. The chain has TRBV24-1 and TRBJ2-5; D remains ambiguous. CDR1 KGHDR and CDR2 SFDVKD come from the germline V gene. The CDR3 covers 13 residues. V was trimmed by 5 bases and J by 5 bases, leaving 11 bases between them. DNA of the CDR3: TGTGCCACCAGTGTCCCGGGCGAGGAGACCCAGTACTTC. Translation: CATSVPGEETQYF.

Of note for this clonotype: One junction end disagrees with the germline gene, perhaps due to a read error. The chain couples TRBV25-1 to TRBJ1-1; maybe TRBD1 (6 bases). Germline CDR1 is MGHDK and CDR2 is SYGVNS. The CDR3 has 13 residues. CDR3 in DNA: TGTGCCAGCCGTGACACAGGGCACACTGAAGCTTTCTTT. This codes for CASRDTGHTEAFF.

The rearrangement joins TRBV30 to TRBJ2-1; TRBD2 is a possible D gene (5 bases). Deletions cut 4 bases from V and 12 bases from J, with 19 bases between. Germline V gene lookup returns CDR1 GTSNPN and CDR2 SVGIG (reference sequence). This CDR3 has 13 amino acids. CDR3 in DNA: TGTGCCTGGACCAACCTAGGTGTCGGAGGGCAGTTCTTC. The encoded protein is CAWTNLGVGGQFF.

This clonotype was seen ten or more times. The V gene is TRBV7-9, the J gene TRBJ1-6; D perhaps matches TRBD1 (5 bases). The CDR3 length is 13 residues. Trimming took 5 bases from V and 8 from J, leaving 10 bases between them. In germline, CDR1 is SEHNR, CDR2 FQNEAQ (reference sequence). DNA of the CDR3: TGTGCCAGCAGCCTCGCCAGGGATTCACCCCTCCACTTT. Amino acid sequence: CASSLARDSPLHF.

The J gene is TRBJ1-4, the V gene TRBV7-9, with a weak D call TRBD1 (6 bases). CDR1 is SEHNR, CDR2 FQNEAQ, per germline (reference sequence). There are 14 residues in the CDR3. Trimming shortened V by 4 bases and J by 7 bases, and 13 bases separated the two germline ends. The CDR3 nucleotides read TGTGCCAGCAGCTGGGACTGGGGGGCTGAAAAACTGTTTTTT. It yields the protein CASSWDWGAEKLFF.

This clonotype has just a few counts. The genes are TRBV10-2 and TRBJ1-5; TRBD1 is a possible D gene (6 bases). The germline gives CDR1 WSHSY, CDR2 SAAADI. This CDR3 is 14 amino acids long. V lost 6 bases, J lost 6 bases, and 15 bases lay in between. The CDR3, as DNA: TGCGCCAGCAGCGAAAACAGGGCTGCTCAGCCCCAGCATTTT. This sequence encodes CASSENRAAQPQHF.

The DNA for the CDR3 is TGTGCCAGCAGCCAAATCGGGACCCAGTACTTC. It yields the protein CASSQIGTQYF. This chain uses TRBV7-2 with TRBJ2-5; no definite D call. CDR3 size: 11 residues. Germline CDR1 is SGHTA and CDR2 is FQGNSA. Trimming took 5 bases from V and 7 from J, leaving 8 bases between them.

This chain joins TRBV6-2 or TRBV6-3 and TRBJ2-7; D may be TRBD2 (6 bases). V shed 2 bases and J shed 7 bases, with 21 bases lying between them. This CDR3 has 16 amino acids. Germline-derived CDR1 and CDR2 are MNHEY and SVGEGT. The CDR3: CASSYPPAGRPAEQYF. The CDR3, as DNA: TGTGCCAGCAGTTACCCCCCGGCGGGGAGGCCCGCGGAGCAGTACTTC.

In this sample, this clonotype turned up a few times. The genes are TRBV9 and TRBJ1-4, with 8 bases that match TRBD1. This CDR3 contains 15 residues. The trim removed 4 bases at V and 8 bases at J, leaving 10 bases unmatched. Germline V gene lookup returns CDR1 SGDLS and CDR2 YYNGEE. Here the CDR3 reads CASSPTGTGSEKLFF. For the CDR3, the DNA is TGTGCCAGCAGCCCTACCGGGACAGGAAGCGAAAAACTGTTTTTT.

This clonotype has just a few counts. The chain carries TRBV5-1 and TRBJ2-1, with 9 bases aligning to TRBD2. The CDR3 loop spans 16 amino acids. V trimming: 4 bases; J trimming: 7 bases; junction bases outside the gene matches: 12. Germline V lookup: CDR1 SGHRS, CDR2 YFSETQ. The CDR3 loop is CASSLDSGSVLNEQFF. CDR3 DNA sequence: TGCGCCAGCAGCCTGGATAGCGGGAGTGTCTTGAATGAGCAGTTCTTC.

This clonotype appeared a few times. The CDR3 sequence is CSAREYRTDTQYF. In DNA, the CDR3 is TGCAGTGCTAGAGAGTACCGCACAGATACGCAGTATTTT. V gene TRBV20-1 combines with J gene TRBJ2-3; D call uncertain. The germline gives CDR1 DFQATT, CDR2 SNEGSKA (reference sequence). CDR3 length: 13 residues. Trimming took 0 bases from V and 1 from J, leaving 5 bases between them.

This clonotype was detected many times. V is TRBV9 and J is TRBJ1-6, with unresolved D. CDR3 length equals 14 residues. V lost 4 bases and J lost 8, with 13 bases in between. Germline loops: CDR1 SGDLS, CDR2 YYNGEE. The DNA for the CDR3 is TGTGCCAGCAGCTTGAGGGCCTTAGATTCACCCCTCCACTTT. Translation: CASSLRALDSPLHF. Full variable domain (outside the CDR3, taken from reference TRBV9 and TRBJ1-6): DSGVTQTPKHLITATGQRVTLRCSPRSGDLSVYWYQQSLDQGLQFLIQYYNGEERAKGNILERFSAQQFPDLHSELNLSSLELGDSALYFCASSLRALDSPLHFGNGTRLTVT.

The J gene is TRBJ2-3, the V gene TRBV2, with 8 bases that match TRBD2. Germline trimming cut 7 bases from V and 0 bases from J; bases unmatched to any gene: 6. The CDR3 totals 15 residues. Germline loops: CDR1 SNHLY, CDR2 FYNNEI. The CDR3 DNA follows: TGTGCCAGCATGCGGGAGGCCGGAAGCACAGATACGCAGTATTTT. This gives the protein CASMREAGSTDTQYF.

This clonotype appeared many times. The rearrangement joins TRBV4-1 to TRBJ2-1; D not resolved. The V end lost 0 bases, the J end lost 5 bases, and 5 bases lay between the germline ends. The length of the CDR3 is 13 residues. CDR1 is MGHRA, CDR2 YSYEKL, per germline. The CDR3 spells CASSQEENNEQFF. Written as DNA, the CDR3 is TGCGCCAGCAGCCAAGAGGAGAACAATGAGCAGTTCTTC.

This clonotype has more than one count but fewer than ten. The chain combines TRBV7-9 with TRBJ1-1; no firm D call. Germline CDR1 and CDR2: SEHNR and FQNEAQ (reference sequence). The CDR3 sequence is 17 residues long. V lost 2 bases and J lost 0, with 16 bases in between. This CDR3 reads CASSLRGKGSLNTEAFF. The DNA of the CDR3 is TGTGCCAGCAGCTTACGGGGTAAGGGCTCTCTGAACACTGAAGCTTTCTTT.

A note on this clonotype: A much larger clone differs from this one at a single base, so this may be a read error. The rearrangement uses TRBV20-1 and TRBJ2-1; D gene ambiguous. Germline CDR1 is DFQATT and CDR2 is SNEGSKA (reference sequence). CDR3 length: 12 amino acids. V gave up 4 bases and J gave up 4 bases, with 8 bases separating them. CDR3 DNA sequence: TGCAGTGCTACCGACGAGTACAATGAGCAGTTCTTC. Its translation: CSATDEYNEQFF.

This clonotype occurred a few times. V and J are TRBV12-5 and TRBJ1-5, with 9 bases fitting TRBD1. The junction had 7 bases not matched to a gene; V was cut back by 3 bases and J by 7 bases. The CDR3 consists of 15 residues. Germline V CDR1 and CDR2: LGHNT, FRNRAP. The CDR3 DNA follows: TGTGCTAGTGGTTTCCACAGGGGGCTAGGACAGCCCCAGCATTTT. Its protein is CASGFHRGLGQPQHF.

This chain links TRBV5-1 with TRBJ2-5; 9 nucleotides align to TRBD1. CDR1 is SGHRS and CDR2 is YFSETQ in the germline V gene. The CDR3 runs 15 residues. V shed 3 bases and J 2 bases; nucleotides not matched to a gene: 5. DNA of the CDR3: TGCGCCAGCAGCTCAGCGGGACAGGGACAAGAGACCCAGTACTTC. It encodes CASSSAGQGQETQYF.